The sequence of this T cell receptor (beta chain) was determined in a study of blood T cells in healthy people across ages. The CDR3 covers 12 residues. In germline, CDR1 is DFQATT, CDR2 SNEGSKA (reference sequence). Deletions cut 6 bases from V and 6 bases from J, with 12 bases between. Together with a sample-barcoded 5' primer, a J-beta primer mix was included in a second PCR lasting about 7 to 11 cycles. MiXCR, applied by TCRdb to the 5' RACE reads, yields one record per CDR3 protein. The sample lists under 1,000,000 distinct CDR3 sequences, around 36% occurring once. Donors gave around 10 milliliters of peripheral blood apiece.

This chain uses TRBV20-1 with TRBJ2-1; unclear D gene. This TCR was sampled from a man aged 18 to 30 in good health. The sample was blood. For the CDR3, the DNA is TGCAGTGCGGACCCGGCCCTCAATGAGCAGTTCTTC. Its protein product is CSADPALNEQFF.